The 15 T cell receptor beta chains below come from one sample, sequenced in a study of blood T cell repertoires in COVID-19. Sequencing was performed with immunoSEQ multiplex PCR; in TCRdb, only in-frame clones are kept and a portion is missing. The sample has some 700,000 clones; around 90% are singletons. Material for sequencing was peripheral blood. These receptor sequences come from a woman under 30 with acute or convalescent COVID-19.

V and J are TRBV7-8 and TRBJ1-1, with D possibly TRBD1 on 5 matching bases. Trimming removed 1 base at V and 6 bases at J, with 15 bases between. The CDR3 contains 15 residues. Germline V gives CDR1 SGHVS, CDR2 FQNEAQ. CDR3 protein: CASSLVPGLSSEAFF. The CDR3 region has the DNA TGTGCCAGCAGCTTAGTTCCAGGGTTAAGTTCTGAAGCTTTCTTT.

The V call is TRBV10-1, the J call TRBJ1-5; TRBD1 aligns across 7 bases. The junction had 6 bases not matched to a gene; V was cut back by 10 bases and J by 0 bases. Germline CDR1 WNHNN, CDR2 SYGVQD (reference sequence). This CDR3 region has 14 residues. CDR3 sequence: CAIPGQISNQPQHF. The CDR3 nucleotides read TGCGCCATTCCGGGACAGATTAGCAATCAGCCCCAGCATTTT.

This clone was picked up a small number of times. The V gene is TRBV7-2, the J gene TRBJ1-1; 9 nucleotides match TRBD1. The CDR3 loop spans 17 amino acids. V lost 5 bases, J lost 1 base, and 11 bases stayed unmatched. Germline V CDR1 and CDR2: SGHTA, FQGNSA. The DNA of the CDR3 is TGTGCCAGCAGCCTCGGACAGGGGTCTTTTCAGAACACTGAAGCTTTCTTT. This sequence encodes CASSLGQGSFQNTEAFF.

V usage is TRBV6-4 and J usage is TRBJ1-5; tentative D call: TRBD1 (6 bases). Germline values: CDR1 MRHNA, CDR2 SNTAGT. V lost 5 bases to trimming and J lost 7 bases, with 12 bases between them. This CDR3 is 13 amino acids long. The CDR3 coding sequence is TGTGCCAGCAGTCCTGGGGACAACCAGCCCCAGCATTTT. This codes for CASSPGDNQPQHF.

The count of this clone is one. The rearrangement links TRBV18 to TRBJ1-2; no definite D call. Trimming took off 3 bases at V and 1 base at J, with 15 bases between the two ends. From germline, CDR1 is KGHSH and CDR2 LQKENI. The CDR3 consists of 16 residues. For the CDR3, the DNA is TGTGCCAGCTCACCGGCATCAAGTCCCTTTAACTATGGCTACACCTTC. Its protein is CASSPASSPFNYGYTF.

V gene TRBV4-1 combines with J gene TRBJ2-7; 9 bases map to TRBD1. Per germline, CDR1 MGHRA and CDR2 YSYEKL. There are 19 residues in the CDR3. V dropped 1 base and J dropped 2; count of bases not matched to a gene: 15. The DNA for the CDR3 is TGCGCCAGCAGCCAAGGCGCCCCTCGGCGGGACAGGGTCACCTACGAGCAGTACTTC. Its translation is CASSQGAPRRDRVTYEQYF.

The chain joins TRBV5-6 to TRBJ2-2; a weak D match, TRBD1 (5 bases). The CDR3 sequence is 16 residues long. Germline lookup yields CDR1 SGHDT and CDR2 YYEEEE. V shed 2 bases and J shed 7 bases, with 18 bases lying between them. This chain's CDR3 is CASSFGTGRVNGELFF. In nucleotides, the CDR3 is TGTGCCAGCAGCTTCGGTACAGGTCGAGTTAACGGGGAGCTGTTTTTT. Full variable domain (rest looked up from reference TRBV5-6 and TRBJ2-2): DAGVTQSPTHLIKTRGQQVTLRCSPKSGHDTVSWYQQALGQGPQFIFQYYEEEERQRGNFPDRFSGHQFPNYSSELNVNALLLGDSALYLCASSFGTGRVNGELFFGEGSRLTVL.

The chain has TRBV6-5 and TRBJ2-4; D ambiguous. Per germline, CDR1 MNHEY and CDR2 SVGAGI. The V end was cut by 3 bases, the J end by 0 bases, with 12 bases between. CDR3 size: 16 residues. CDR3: CASSYSVSLAKNIQYF. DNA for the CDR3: TGTGCCAGCAGTTATTCCGTCTCACTAGCCAAAAACATTCAGTACTTC.

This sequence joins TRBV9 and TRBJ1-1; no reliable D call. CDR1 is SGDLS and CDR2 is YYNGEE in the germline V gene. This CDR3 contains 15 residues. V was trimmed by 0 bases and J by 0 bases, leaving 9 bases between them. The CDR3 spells CASSVAGLVNTEAFF. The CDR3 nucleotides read TGTGCCAGCAGCGTAGCTGGGCTGGTGAACACTGAAGCTTTCTTT. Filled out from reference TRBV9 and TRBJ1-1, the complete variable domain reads DSGVTQTPKHLITATGQRVTLRCSPRSGDLSVYWYQQSLDQGLQFLIQYYNGEERAKGNILERFSAQQFPDLHSELNLSSLELGDSALYFCASSVAGLVNTEAFFGQGTRLTVV.

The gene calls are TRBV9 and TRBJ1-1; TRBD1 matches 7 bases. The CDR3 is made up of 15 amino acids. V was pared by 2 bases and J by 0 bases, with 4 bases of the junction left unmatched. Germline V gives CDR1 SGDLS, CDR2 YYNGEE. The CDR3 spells CASSVGGQMNTEAFF. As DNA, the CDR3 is TGTGCCAGCAGCGTGGGGGGACAGATGAACACTGAAGCTTTCTTT.

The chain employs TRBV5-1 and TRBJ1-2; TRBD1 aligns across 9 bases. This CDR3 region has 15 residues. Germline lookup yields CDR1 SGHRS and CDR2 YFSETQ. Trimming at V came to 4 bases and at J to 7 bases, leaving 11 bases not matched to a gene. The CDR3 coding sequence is TGCGCCAGCAGCCAGGGAACAGGGGGCGCGGGTGGCTACACCTTC. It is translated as CASSQGTGGAGGYTF.

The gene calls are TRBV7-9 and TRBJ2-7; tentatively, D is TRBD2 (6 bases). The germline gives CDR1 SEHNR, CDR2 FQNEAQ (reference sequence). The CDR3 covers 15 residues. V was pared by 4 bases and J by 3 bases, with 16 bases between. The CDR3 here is CASSSELEGIYEQYF. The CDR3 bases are TGTGCCAGCAGCTCCGAGTTGGAGGGGATCTACGAGCAGTACTTC.

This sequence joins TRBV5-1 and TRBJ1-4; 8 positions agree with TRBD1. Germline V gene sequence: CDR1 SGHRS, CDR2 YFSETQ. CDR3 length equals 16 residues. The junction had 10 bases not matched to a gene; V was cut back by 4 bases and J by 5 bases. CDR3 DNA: TGCGCCAGCAGCCCGGGGACAGGACTGTTGAATGAAAAACTGTTTTTT. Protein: CASSPGTGLLNEKLFF.

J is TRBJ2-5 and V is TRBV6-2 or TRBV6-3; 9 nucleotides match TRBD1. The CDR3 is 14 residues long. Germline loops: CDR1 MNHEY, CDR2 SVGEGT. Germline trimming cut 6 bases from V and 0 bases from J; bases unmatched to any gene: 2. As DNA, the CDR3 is TGTGCCAGCAGCGGACAGGGGTACCAAGAGACCCAGTACTTC. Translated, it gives CASSGQGYQETQYF.

This CDR3 reads CAWSVLTGRSNVLTF. The CDR3 DNA is TGTGCCTGGAGTGTACTGACAGGCCGCTCCAACGTCCTGACTTTC. The chain is built from TRBV30 and TRBJ2-6, with D possibly matching TRBD1 (6 bases). Per germline, CDR1 GTSNPN and CDR2 SVGIG (reference sequence). CDR3 size: 15 residues. Trimming took off 0 bases at V and 8 bases at J, with 14 bases between the two ends.